This TCR beta chain was sequenced in a study of T cells after yellow fever vaccination. The wider study: It was SMART-Seq v4 Ultra Low Input that prepared the fractions with low cell numbers.

Study-wide points: Clonotypes found in both CD4 and CD8 compartments made up a small share.

TCRdb independently ran MiXCR on the 5' RACE reads; one entry per CDR3 protein. The table records roughly 74,000 distinct CDR3 sequences, about 6.6% of them present only once. This clonotype was counted only a few times. Its antigen is unidentified. The clonotype was recovered from a man between 18 and 29 years old who received the YFV17D yellow fever vaccine. The source material was CD8+ T cells sorted from PBMCs, sampled 5 days after the first yellow fever vaccination.

CDR3 DNA sequence: TGTGCCAGCAGCTCCGTTGGTAGCGGGGGGTCCTACAATGAGCAGTTCTTC. It codes for CASSSVGSGGSYNEQFF. The rearrangement uses TRBV11-2 and TRBJ2-1; TRBD2 aligns across 10 bases. CDR3 length: 17 amino acids. The germline gives CDR1 SGHAT, CDR2 FQNNGV. V was clipped by 4 bases and J by 1 base; unmatched bases: 7.